The following is a T cell receptor beta chain sequence with its context. Its antigen is not known. The entry originates in a study of T cells in lung cancer brain metastases. Study information: Among the roughly 22 patients, some 16 reported tobacco use, median approximately 40 pack-years. Study-wide points: Compared with paired primaries, brain metastases showed fewer unique productive clones (approximately 1,500 versus 4,300).

Looked up from germline, CDR1 is SGHRS and CDR2 is YFSETQ. V trimming: 0 bases; J trimming: 7 bases; junction bases outside the gene matches: 8. The CDR3 consists of 15 residues. Assay: immunoSEQ multiplex PCR; the TCRdb copy retains only in-frame clones and omits some. Of approximately 5,000 clones in the sample, approximately 85% are singletons; the top ten hold roughly 2.4%. The TCR sequence derives from a man between 50 and 59 years old with non-small cell lung cancer. V gene TRBV5-1 combines with J gene TRBJ2-3; 7 bases map to TRBD2. The material sequenced was tumor tissue from the primary lung tumor. CDR3 in amino acids: CASSLGHWEGNTQYF. Written as DNA, the CDR3 is TGCGCCAGCAGCTTGGGGCACTGGGAGGGTAATACGCAGTATTTT.